Following are 28 T cell receptor beta chains from one sample sequenced in a study of T-cell reconstitution after alpha-beta-depleted transplantation in children. Construction of the TCRbeta library involved unique molecular identifiers. TCRdb reanalysed the PCR reads using MiXCR and keeps one entry per CDR3 protein. Of around 94,000 distinct CDR3 sequences in the sample, approximately 6% were seen once. The material was PBMCs, mostly from graft donor cells, obtained 60 days after TCRalphabeta/CD19-depleted stem cell transplant. The receptors here all came from a female patient aged 2-15 years who had a stem cell transplant for Fanconi anemia, so the T cells may come from the graft donor.

The rearrangement uses TRBV4-1 and TRBJ2-5; D remains unclear. V lost 1 base and J lost 5, with 11 bases in between. This CDR3 spans 14 amino acids. Germline CDR1 MGHRA, CDR2 YSYEKL. The CDR3 sequence: CASSQVEQRETQYF. In DNA form, the CDR3 reads TGCGCCAGCAGCCAAGTGGAACAGAGGGAGACCCAGTACTTC.

Ten or more counts support this clonotype. V usage is TRBV20-1 and J usage is TRBJ1-1; tentatively, D is TRBD1 (6 bases). V was shortened by 3 bases and J by 3 bases, with 14 bases between the two germline ends. The CDR3 sequence is 14 residues long. CDR1 is DFQATT and CDR2 is SNEGSKA in the germline V gene (reference sequence). CDR3 in amino acids: CSASSQGPYTEAFF. The CDR3 DNA reads TGCAGTGCTAGTAGTCAGGGGCCCTACACTGAAGCTTTCTTT.

This clonotype was picked up many times. The CDR3 DNA reads TGTGCCAGCAGTTACTGGCCAGATCTGAACACTGAAGCTTTCTTT. The encoded protein is CASSYWPDLNTEAFF. The chain links TRBV6-5 to TRBJ1-1; D not resolved. Deletions cut 1 base from V and 0 bases from J, with 9 bases between. Germline loops: CDR1 MNHEY, CDR2 SVGAGI. CDR3 length: 15 residues.

This clonotype has a count of ten or more. The gene calls are TRBV11-2 and TRBJ2-1, with 8 bases lining up with TRBD2. Germline CDR1 is SGHAT and CDR2 is FQNNGV. The CDR3 totals 17 residues. The J segment lost 7 bases and the V segment lost 2 bases, leaving 13 bases of the junction unmatched. CDR3 loop: CASSLNPSGAGANEQFF. CDR3 nucleotides: TGTGCCAGCAGCTTAAACCCTTCTGGAGCGGGAGCGAATGAGCAGTTCTTC.

This clonotype has at least ten counts. V gene TRBV5-1 combines with J gene TRBJ2-5; D is perhaps TRBD1 (5 bases). Germline V gene sequence: CDR1 SGHRS, CDR2 YFSETQ. This CDR3 region has 14 residues. V lost 4 bases, J lost 4 bases, and 14 bases lay in between. This chain's CDR3 is CASSRTPAGETQYF. Here the CDR3 DNA reads TGCGCCAGCAGCCGGACACCGGCAGGAGAGACCCAGTACTTC.

This clonotype has a count of ten or more. The chain joins TRBV28 to TRBJ1-5, with D perhaps TRBD1 (5 bases). Trimming took off 1 base at V and 3 bases at J, with 13 bases between the two ends. This CDR3 spans 16 amino acids. CDR1 is MDHEN, CDR2 SYDVKM, per germline. The CDR3 DNA reads TGTGCCAGCAGTTTATTAGGGGTGCTTAACAATCAGCCCCAGCATTTT. Its protein is CASSLLGVLNNQPQHF.

J is TRBJ1-2 and V is TRBV4-1; D remains ambiguous. The germline V and J ends were trimmed by 7 bases and 0 bases, with 15 bases remaining between them. Germline V gene sequence: CDR1 MGHRA, CDR2 YSYEKL. The CDR3 has 15 amino acids. CDR3 sequence: CASTAQLVANYGYTF. CDR3 sequence (DNA): TGCGCCAGCACGGCTCAATTGGTTGCTAACTATGGCTACACCTTC.

This clonotype was counted only a few times. The J gene is TRBJ2-7, the V gene TRBV20-1; 8 bases align to TRBD2. The germline V gene has CDR1 DFQATT and CDR2 SNEGSKA (reference sequence). Trimming at V came to 6 bases and at J to 4 bases, leaving 14 bases not matched to a gene. The CDR3 runs to 15 residues. The CDR3 nucleotides are TGCAGTGCCCCACTACTTAGCGGGGTGGGGTACGAGCAGTACTTC. Translating gives CSAPLLSGVGYEQYF.

This clonotype has a count of ten or more. V usage is TRBV20-1 and J usage is TRBJ2-5, with 9 positions matching TRBD2. The V gene's germline CDR1 is DFQATT and CDR2 SNEGSKA (reference sequence). The CDR3 covers 13 residues. The CDR3 spells CSASSGGQETQYF. The CDR3 bases are TGCAGCGCCAGTAGCGGGGGACAAGAGACCCAGTACTTC.

This chain links TRBV7-9 with TRBJ2-1; TRBD2 might be the D (6 bases). Trimming left V 0 bases short and J 15 bases short, with 15 bases between. This CDR3 has 13 residues. Germline CDR1 SEHNR, CDR2 FQNEAQ (reference sequence). CDR3 nucleotides: TGTGCCAGCAGCTTAGCGGGGGGTATCTTTTCGTTCTTC. Encoded protein: CASSLAGGIFSFF.

This clonotype was recorded at least ten times. The chain couples TRBV7-2 to TRBJ2-3, with 9 bases matching TRBD2. Losses at the gene ends were 4 bases for V and 3 bases for J; bases not matched to a gene: 5. This CDR3 contains 15 residues. Germline values: CDR1 SGHTA, CDR2 FQGNSA. The CDR3 region is CASSSQRGATDTQYF. CDR3 coding DNA: TGTGCCAGCAGCTCTCAGCGGGGGGCGACAGATACGCAGTATTTT.

This clonotype was recorded many times. The chain is built from TRBV20-1 and TRBJ2-1; 12 bases line up with TRBD2. CDR3 length: 14 amino acids. Germline CDR1 and CDR2: DFQATT and SNEGSKA (reference sequence). The J segment lost 6 bases and the V segment lost 5 bases, leaving 5 bases of the junction unmatched. In DNA, the CDR3 is TGCAGTGCTCGCGGACTAGCGGGATCCAATGAGCAGTTCTTC. It codes for CSARGLAGSNEQFF.

This clonotype was found many times. This chain joins TRBV3-1 and TRBJ1-4; TRBD1 might be the D (6 bases). V was shortened by 1 base and J by 8 bases, with 11 bases between the two germline ends. The CDR3 is made up of 14 amino acids. CDR1 and CDR2 from the germline V gene are LGHDT and YNNKEL (reference sequence). This CDR3 reads CASSQAGGREKLFF. In DNA, the CDR3 is TGTGCCAGCAGCCAAGCCGGGGGCAGGGAAAAACTGTTTTTT.

In this sample, this clonotype turned up a few times. V is TRBV11-2 and J is TRBJ1-5; D perhaps matches TRBD1 (5 bases). Germline V gene lookup returns CDR1 SGHAT and CDR2 FQNNGV. Trimming left V 5 bases short and J 2 bases short, with 19 bases between. CDR3 length: 17 amino acids. The CDR3 spells CASSLPDSTGRNQPQHF. CDR3 nucleotide sequence: TGTGCCAGCAGCCTTCCTGATTCAACAGGTCGCAATCAGCCCCAGCATTTT. Using reference TRBV11-2 and TRBJ1-5 for the parts outside the CDR3, the full variable domain is EAGVAQSPRYKIIEKRQSVAFWCNPISGHATLYWYQQILGQGPKLLIQFQNNGVVDDSQLPKDRFSAERLKGVDSTLKIQPAKLEDSAVYLCASSLPDSTGRNQPQHFGDGTRLSIL.

This chain joins TRBV11-1 and TRBJ2-3, with 8 bases fitting TRBD2. The CDR3 contains 18 residues. Germline CDR1 reads SGHAT; CDR2 reads FQDESV (reference sequence). The J segment lost 2 bases and the V segment lost 2 bases, leaving 12 bases of the junction unmatched. In DNA form, the CDR3 reads TGTGCCAGCAGCTTACCCTCGGCCCTAGCGGGCTCCACAGATACGCAGTATTTT. Protein sequence: CASSLPSALAGSTDTQYF. The complete variable domain, with remaining parts taken from reference TRBV11-1 and TRBJ2-3, reads EAEVAQSPRYKITEKSQAVAFWCDPISGHATLYWYRQILGQGPELLVQFQDESVVDDSQLPKDRFSAERLKGVDSTLKIQPAELGDSAMYLCASSLPSALAGSTDTQYFGPGTRLTVL.

This clonotype was counted ten times or more. The chain recombines TRBV7-2 with TRBJ2-7; either TRBD1 or TRBD2 may supply D (5 bases each). V lost 0 bases and J 3 bases, leaving 6 bases between the germline ends. The CDR3 runs to 13 residues. Germline CDR1 and CDR2: SGHTA and FQGNSA. CDR3 nucleotide sequence: TGTGCCAGCAGCTTAGCGGGGGTCTACGAGCAGTACTTC. Residues: CASSLAGVYEQYF.

This clonotype was recorded many times. V gene TRBV12-3 or TRBV12-4 combines with J gene TRBJ1-3; 12 bases are shared with TRBD1. The ends lost 4 bases at V and 6 bases at J; junction bases unmatched: 7. The CDR3 totals 16 residues. The CDR3 DNA reads TGTGCCAGCAGTTCCCCCCTGGGACAGGGGGCAAACACCATATATTTT. The encoded protein is CASSSPLGQGANTIYF.

The table lists this clonotype with many counts. The chain couples TRBV7-3 to TRBJ2-3; TRBD2 matches at 7 bases. Looked up from germline, CDR1 is SGHTA and CDR2 is FQGTGA. The CDR3 is 17 residues long. V lost 1 base, J lost 6 bases, and 13 bases stayed unmatched. This CDR3 reads CASSLSASGPEADTQYF. Written as DNA, the CDR3 is TGTGCCAGCAGCTTAAGCGCTAGCGGACCCGAGGCGGATACGCAGTATTTT.

This clonotype was seen many times. V gene TRBV10-2 combines with J gene TRBJ1-3; maybe TRBD1 (6 bases). Trimming stripped 7 bases from V and 6 bases from J, with 22 bases between. The CDR3 runs to 16 residues. Germline V gene lookup returns CDR1 WSHSY and CDR2 SAAADI. CDR3 in DNA: TGCGCCAGCAACCCGGTCGGGGGGGCCTTGGCAAACACCATATATTTT. It codes for CASNPVGGALANTIYF.

V and J are TRBV30 and TRBJ2-7; D could derive from TRBD1 or TRBD2 (5 bases each). CDR1 and CDR2 (germline): GTSNPN, SVGIG (reference sequence). V lost 1 base to trimming and J lost 3 bases, with 7 bases between them. There are 12 residues in the CDR3. CDR3 sequence: CAWSGGVYEQYF. Written as DNA, the CDR3 is TGTGCCTGGAGTGGAGGGGTCTACGAGCAGTACTTC.

V and J are TRBV20-1 and TRBJ2-6, with 7 bases that match TRBD2. Germline V gene sequence: CDR1 DFQATT, CDR2 SNEGSKA (reference sequence). The CDR3 length is 17 residues. V lost 1 base, J lost 0 bases, and 6 bases stayed unmatched. CDR3 nucleotides: TGCAGTGCTAGAGTCAAGCGGGACCACTCTGGGGCCAACGTCCTGACTTTC. Its protein product is CSARVKRDHSGANVLTF.

This clonotype was recorded at least ten times. This rearrangement joins TRBV6-6 to TRBJ2-3, with D unclear. The CDR3 contains 12 residues. Germline V gene sequence: CDR1 MNHNY, CDR2 SVGAGI (reference sequence). V lost 2 bases to trimming and J lost 3 bases, with 3 bases between them. This chain's CDR3 is CASSYLTDTQYF. CDR3 bases: TGTGCCAGCAGTTACCTTACAGATACGCAGTATTTT.

In this sample, this clonotype turned up a few times. The V gene is TRBV20-1, the J gene TRBJ1-5; tentative D call: TRBD1 (6 bases). V was cut by 6 bases and J by 4 bases, with 10 bases left in between. This CDR3 is built from 12 residues. CDR1 is DFQATT and CDR2 is SNEGSKA in the germline V gene (reference sequence). The CDR3 DNA sequence: TGCAGTGCCGAGGGGGGGAATCAGCCCCAGCATTTT. It yields the protein CSAEGGNQPQHF.

The chain recombines TRBV12-3 or TRBV12-4 with TRBJ2-3; D not resolved. With 3 bases removed from V and 7 bases from J, the gap between germline ends came to 5 bases. This CDR3 region has 11 residues. Here the CDR3 reads CASSLQNTQYF. Here the CDR3 DNA reads TGTGCCAGCAGTTTGCAGAATACGCAGTATTTT.

The chain joins TRBV28 to TRBJ1-5; TRBD1 matches at 8 bases. With 4 bases clipped from V and 7 bases from J, the junction kept 6 bases outside the gene matches. The CDR3 covers 14 residues. Looked up from germline, CDR1 is MDHEN and CDR2 is SYDVKM. The CDR3 DNA reads as TGTGCCAGCAGTTACGTACAGGGGGACCAGCCCCAGCATTTT. Protein sequence: CASSYVQGDQPQHF.

This clonotype appeared a few times. The chain joins TRBV28 to TRBJ2-7; weak D call: TRBD2 (5 bases). The CDR3 contains 18 residues. Germline lookup yields CDR1 MDHEN and CDR2 SYDVKM. Trimming left V 5 bases short and J 0 bases short, with 23 bases between. CDR3 nucleotides: TGTGCCAGCAGTCCCATACGAGATCGAGAGGGTGTCTCCTACGAGCAGTACTTC. It encodes CASSPIRDREGVSYEQYF.

The chain couples TRBV5-1 to TRBJ2-7, with TRBD1 as a possible D gene (7 bases). CDR3 length: 16 amino acids. Trimming cost V 1 base and J 3 bases, with 17 bases left between them. The V gene's germline CDR1 is SGHRS and CDR2 YFSETQ. In DNA, the CDR3 is TGCGCCAGCAGCTTGCGCGTGGGGCAGGGGGGCTACGAGCAGTACTTC. Its protein product is CASSLRVGQGGYEQYF.

Only a few counts were recorded for this clonotype. This sequence joins TRBV30 and TRBJ2-1; 10 bases map to TRBD1. The CDR3 length is 14 residues. Germline CDR1 and CDR2: GTSNPN and SVGIG (reference sequence). Unmatched junction bases numbered 5, after V lost 3 bases and J lost 6 bases. CDR3 sequence (DNA): TGTGCCTGGAGGCGACAGGGGGCACGCAATGAGCAGTTCTTC. Translation: CAWRRQGARNEQFF.